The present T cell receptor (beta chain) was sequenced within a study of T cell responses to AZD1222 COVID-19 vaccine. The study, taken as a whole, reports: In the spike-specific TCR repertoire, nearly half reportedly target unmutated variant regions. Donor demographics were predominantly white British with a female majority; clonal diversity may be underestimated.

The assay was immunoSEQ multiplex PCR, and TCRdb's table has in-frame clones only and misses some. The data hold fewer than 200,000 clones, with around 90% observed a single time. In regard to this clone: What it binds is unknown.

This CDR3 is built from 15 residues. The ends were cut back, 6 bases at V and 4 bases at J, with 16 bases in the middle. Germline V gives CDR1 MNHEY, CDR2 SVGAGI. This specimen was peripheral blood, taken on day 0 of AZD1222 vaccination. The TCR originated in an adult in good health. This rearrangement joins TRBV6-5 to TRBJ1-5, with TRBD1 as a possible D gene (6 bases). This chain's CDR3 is CASRPSGVGNQPQHF. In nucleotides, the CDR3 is TGTGCCAGCAGGCCCTCAGGGGTTGGTAATCAGCCCCAGCATTTT.